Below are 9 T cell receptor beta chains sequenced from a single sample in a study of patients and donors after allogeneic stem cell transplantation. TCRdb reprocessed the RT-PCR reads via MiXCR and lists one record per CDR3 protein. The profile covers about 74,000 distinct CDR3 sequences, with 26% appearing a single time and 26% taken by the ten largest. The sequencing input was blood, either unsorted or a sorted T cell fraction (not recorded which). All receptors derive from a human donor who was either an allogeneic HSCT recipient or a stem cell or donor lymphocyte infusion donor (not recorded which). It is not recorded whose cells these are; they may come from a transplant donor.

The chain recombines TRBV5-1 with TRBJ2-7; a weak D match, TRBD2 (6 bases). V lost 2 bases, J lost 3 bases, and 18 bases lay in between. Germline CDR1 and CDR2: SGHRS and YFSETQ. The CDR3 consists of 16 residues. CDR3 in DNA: TGCGCCAGCAGCTTCGTCTACCCGGGAGCGAACTACGAGCAGTACTTC. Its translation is CASSFVYPGANYEQYF.

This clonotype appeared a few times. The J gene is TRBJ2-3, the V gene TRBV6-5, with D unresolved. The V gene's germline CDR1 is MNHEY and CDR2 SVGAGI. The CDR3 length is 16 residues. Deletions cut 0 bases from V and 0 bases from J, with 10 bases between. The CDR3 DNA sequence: TGTGCCAGCAGTTACTCATCGGGCTCTAGCACAGATACGCAGTATTTT. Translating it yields CASSYSSGSSTDTQYF.

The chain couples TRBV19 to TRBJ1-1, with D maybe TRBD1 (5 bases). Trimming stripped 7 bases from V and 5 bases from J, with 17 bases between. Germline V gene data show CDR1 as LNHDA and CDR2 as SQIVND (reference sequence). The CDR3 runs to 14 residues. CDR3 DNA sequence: TGTGCCAGTACTAACCCCAGGGCGCGGACTGAAGCTTTCTTT. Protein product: CASTNPRARTEAFF.

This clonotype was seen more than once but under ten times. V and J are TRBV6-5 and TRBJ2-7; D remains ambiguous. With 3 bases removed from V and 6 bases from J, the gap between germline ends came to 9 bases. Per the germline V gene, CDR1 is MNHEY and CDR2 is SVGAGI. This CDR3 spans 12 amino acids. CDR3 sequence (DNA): TGTGCCAGCAGTTATTCTGGGCGCGAGCAGTACTTC. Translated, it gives CASSYSGREQYF.

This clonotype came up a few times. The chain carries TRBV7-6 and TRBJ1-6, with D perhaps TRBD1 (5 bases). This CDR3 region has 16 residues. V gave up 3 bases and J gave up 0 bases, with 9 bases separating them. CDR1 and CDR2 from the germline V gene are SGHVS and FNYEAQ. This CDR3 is CASSLQGSSYNSPLHF. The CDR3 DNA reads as TGTGCCAGCAGCTTGCAGGGAAGCTCCTATAATTCACCCCTCCACTTT.

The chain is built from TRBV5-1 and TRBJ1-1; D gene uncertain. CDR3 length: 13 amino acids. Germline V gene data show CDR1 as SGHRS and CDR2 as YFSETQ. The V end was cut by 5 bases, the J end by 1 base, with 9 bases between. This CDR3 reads CASRLAANTEAFF. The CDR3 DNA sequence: TGCGCCAGCAGGCTAGCAGCGAACACTGAAGCTTTCTTT.

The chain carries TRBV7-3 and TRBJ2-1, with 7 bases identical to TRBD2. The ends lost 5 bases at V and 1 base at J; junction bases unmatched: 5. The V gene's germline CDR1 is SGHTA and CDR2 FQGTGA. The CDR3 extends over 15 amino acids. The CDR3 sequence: CASSLTSESYNEQFF. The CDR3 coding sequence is TGTGCCAGCAGCCTCACTAGCGAATCCTACAATGAGCAGTTCTTC.

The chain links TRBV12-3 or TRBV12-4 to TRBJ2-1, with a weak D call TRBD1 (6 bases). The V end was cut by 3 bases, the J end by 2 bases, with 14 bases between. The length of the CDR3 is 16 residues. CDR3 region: CASSFSWGPTYNEQFF. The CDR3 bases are TGTGCCAGCAGTTTCAGTTGGGGGCCAACCTACAATGAGCAGTTCTTC.

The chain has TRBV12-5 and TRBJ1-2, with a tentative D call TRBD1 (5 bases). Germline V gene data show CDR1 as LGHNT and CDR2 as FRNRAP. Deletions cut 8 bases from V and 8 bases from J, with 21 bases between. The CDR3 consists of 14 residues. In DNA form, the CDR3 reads TGTGCTAGTAAGGATGCGGTATATCCAGGGGGCTACACCTTC. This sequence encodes CASKDAVYPGGYTF.